The entry that follows covers one T cell receptor beta chain sequence. The CDR3 covers 16 residues. Germline CDR1 reads MNHEY; CDR2 reads SMNVEV (reference sequence). Trimming at V came to 2 bases and at J to 4 bases, leaving 0 bases not matched to a gene. The sample belongs to a study of blood T cell repertoires in COVID-19. Authors' analysis steps: Estimation of nucleated cell counts relied on the amplification of reference gene primers. The assay was immunoSEQ multiplex PCR, and TCRdb's table has in-frame clones only and misses some. V, J and clone size derive from that table, while D and trimming were established from the DNA sequence. The sample shows 300,000 or so clones, 85% to 90% of them seen only once.

The rearrangement joins TRBV27 to TRBJ2-2, with 14 bases matching TRBD2. The clonotype comes from a woman aged 18-30 years who had recovered from COVID-19. Sequenced: PBMCs or T cells enriched from blood (not recorded which). CDR3 in DNA: TGTGCCAGCAGTTTAGGACTAGCGGGAGGCACCGGGGAGCTGTTTTTT. Encoded protein: CASSLGLAGGTGELFF.